Detailed here is one T cell receptor (beta chain). Its recognized antigen is unknown. No base qualities exist here, and no much larger clone lies one base off it. The data stem from a study of T cell responses to AZD1222 COVID-19 vaccine listed by TCRdb under 2021. As for the study more broadly: A total of about 230 trial participants underwent TCR sequencing, of whom some 210 received two doses of AZD1222 and roughly 25 received two doses of the MenACWY control vaccine. Trial participants were enrolled into age subgroups of 18-55, 56-69 and 70-plus years, which contained around 140, 26 and 57 TCR-sequenced participants, respectively.

The time point tag for this specimen amounts to: about 28 days (+/-7) after the second vaccine dose. AZD1222 recipients whose second dose came at about 4 weeks and those whose second dose came at about 12 weeks were combined into one group, since spike-specific TCR depth and breadth did not differ between the two schedules. The vaccinee samples were drawn from two UK trials, COV001 and COV002, one of which was a single-blind randomized controlled phase 2/3 trial testing AZD1222 (ChAdOx1 nCoV-19) in healthy adults. Trial participant PBMC samples were collected at day 0 and day 28 after the second dose for TCRbeta chain sequencing. The CDR3 regions of human TCRbeta chains were analyzed by immunosequencing. On the study's bioinformatics: Repertoire TCRs were checked for matches against a reference library of SARS-CoV-2-specific TCRs that had been generated using the MIRA antigen-specificity platform. Breadth was defined as the fraction of unique TCRs that were SARS-CoV-2-associated, and depth was defined as the fraction of total T cells that were SARS-CoV-2-associated. Using the MIRA data, each spike-specific TCR was assigned both to the spike region to which the TCR was reactive and to a CD4 or CD8 class. Log10-transformed breadth and depth values were compared by one-way ANOVA with Sidak's multiple comparisons tests. Drawn from immuneACCESS, this table holds only the in-frame rearrangements with V and J called that TCRdb kept. Clones are partly lost; checked studies trace under half to an unresolved V gene and leave the rest unexplained. V and J calls and clone size are as listed in that table; D and trimming were resolved from the DNA. The sample profile shows some 170,000 clones; roughly nine tenths of them were found once. 1.1% of the sample lies in the top ten.

Broad study findings and their caveats: The 56-69-year group was small, and its depth increase did not reach significance, likely because of low power. After two AZD1222 doses, both the breadth and the depth of spike-specific TCRs were significantly higher than at day 0 and than in MenACWY recipients. Because no samples from the day 14 peak response were available, repertoires could be characterized only after the peak T cell response. Participants were mostly white British, with more females than males. The authors suggested clonal diversity may have been underestimated. CD4 TCRs associated with the vaccine covered the entire spike protein, and the dominant responses were in regions 160-218 and 743-854. Reportedly, close to half of the unique spike-specific TCRs recognized epitopes lying outside the regions that are mutated in the B.1.351 and B.1.1.7 variants. Conclusions about previously exposed vaccinees are limited, since just six AZD1222 recipients were seropositive for SARS-CoV-2 at baseline.

The germline V gene (reference sequence) sets CDR1 to SEHNR and CDR2 to FQNEAQ. Inclusive of the bounding cysteine and phenylalanine, the CDR3 is 13 residues long. Only CDR3 DNA remains: 39 bases, in frame from the first base. V is clipped by 2 bases and J by 4 bases, and the sequence between their germline boundaries is 8 bases long. The source was peripheral blood, collected 28 days after the second AZD1222 dose. This TCR derives from an adult who received the AZD1222 COVID-19 vaccine. The chain links TRBV7-9 with TRBJ1-2; no D segment can be confidently identified. CDR3 protein: CASSLPGGYGYTF. The sequence in DNA is TGTGCCAGCAGCTTACCTGGAGGCTATGGCTACACCTTC.